Listed below are T cell receptor beta chains from one sample, sequenced in a study of blood T cell repertoires in COVID-19. Assay used: immunoSEQ multiplex PCR; TCRdb lists only in-frame clones, some missing. The data show approximately 250,000 clones, about 93% seen once. Sequenced input: peripheral blood. These receptors all stem from a man aged 25-40 years with COVID-19, enrolled during active disease. The CDR3 runs from the conserved cysteine through the conserved F or W. A D gene is named only where the DNA matches it firmly. Size values are once, few and many counts, or a class for expanded clones, and some rows have none.

TRBV7-9	TRBJ2-1	.	TRBD2	TGTGCCAGCAGCCCCGTAGCGGGGGGCTCCTACAATGAGCAGTTCTTC	CASSPVAGGSYNEQFF
TRBV5-5	TRBJ2-2	.	TRBD1	TGTGCCAGCAGCTGGGGGACAGGCCTGAACACCGGGGAGCTGTTTTTT	CASSWGTGLNTGELFF
TRBV9	TRBJ2-7	.	TRBD1	TGTGCCAGCAGCGTAGCCACAGGGGAAACCTACGAGCAGTACTTC	CASSVATGETYEQYF
TRBV11-2	TRBJ1-2	.	TRBD1	TGTGCCAGCAGCACCGGGACAGGGAATGTCTATGGCTACACCTTC	CASSTGTGNVYGYTF
TRBV27	TRBJ1-1	.	TRBD1	TGTGCCAGCAGTCTGTACAGGGGTCGGGCTTTCTTT	CASSLYRGRAFF
TRBV19	TRBJ1-1	.	.	TGTGCCAGTAGTATAGTCGGGGGTAGGAACACTGAAGCTTTCTTT	CASSIVGGRNTEAFF
TRBV6-5	TRBJ2-7	.	TRBD1	TGTGCCAGCAGTTCCTTAGGACAGGGAATTTACGAGCAGTACTTC	CASSSLGQGIYEQYF
TRBV9	TRBJ2-3	.	.	TGTGCCAGCAGCGTAGAGGGGGTCCACACAGATACGCAGTATTTT	CASSVEGVHTDTQYF
TRBV3-1/TRBV3-2	TRBJ2-5	.	.	TGTGCCAGCAGCGTTATGCAAGAGACCCAGTACTTC	CASSVMQETQYF
TRBV19	TRBJ1-2	.	.	TGTGCCAGTAGTATCAGATCAGCTAACTATGGCTACACCTTC	CASSIRSANYGYTF
TRBV9	TRBJ2-3	.	.	TGTGCCAGCACCAGGGTAGGTGACACGCAGTATTTT	CASTRVGDTQYF
TRBV13	TRBJ2-1	.	.	TGTGCCAGCAGCTTATTTGGCAGTAATGAGCAGTTCTTC	CASSLFGSNEQFF
TRBV29-1	TRBJ1-6	.	TRBD1	TGCAGCGTCGAGACAGGGATCGGTTCACCCCTCCACTTT	CSVETGIGSPLHF
TRBV3-1/TRBV3-2	TRBJ2-7	.	TRBD2	TGTGCCAGCAGCCATCATACCGGGACTAGCGCAACCTACGAGCAGTACTTC	CASSHHTGTSATYEQYF
TRBV6-5	TRBJ1-1	once	TRBD1	TGTGCCAGCAGTTACTTGCCAAGGGGGCCGAACACTGAAGCTTTCTTT	CASSYLPRGPNTEAFF
TRBV9	TRBJ2-7	.	TRBD2	TGTGCCAGCAGCGTAGGACCTAGCGGGGGCACCTACGAGCAGTACTTC	CASSVGPSGGTYEQYF
TRBV11-3	TRBJ2-2	.	TRBD1	TGTGCCAGCACCTCAAAGGGGACAGACGTACATGCCGGGGAGCTGTTTTTT	CASTSKGTDVHAGELFF
TRBV20-1	TRBJ2-5	.	TRBD1	TGCAGTGCTAGTCTGACAGGGGTAGAGACCCAGTACTTC	CSASLTGVETQYF
TRBV12-3/TRBV12-4	TRBJ1-2	.	TRBD1	TGTGCCAGCACCCTAGGGGGCGACTATGGCTACACCTTC	CASTLGGDYGYTF
TRBV10-3	TRBJ1-2	.	TRBD1	TGTGCCATCAGTAACCCCGGGACAGGGGACTATGGCTACACCTTC	CAISNPGTGDYGYTF
TRBV5-1	TRBJ1-1	.	.	TGCGCCAGCAGCTTGTTCGGGCAGGGCGAGGCTTACTTT	CASSLFGQGEAYF
TRBV5-5	TRBJ1-6	.	.	TGTGCCAGCAGCTTGGGGGGGGGCACCTCCTCTAATAATTCACCCCTCCACTTT	CASSLGGGTSSNNSPLHF